Detailed here is one T cell receptor (beta chain). Its target is unknown. These data come from a study of T cell responses to AZD1222 COVID-19 vaccine. Pooled in the analysis were second doses at about 4 or about 12 weeks. Assay: immunoSEQ multiplex PCR; the TCRdb copy retains only in-frame clones and omits some. Of 130,000 to 150,000 clones listed, 91% were seen once; the top ten hold 3.5% to 4%. Germline V gene sequence: CDR1 SGHNT, CDR2 YYREEE (reference sequence). This CDR3 region has 14 residues. Trimming shortened V by 0 bases and J by 2 bases, and 8 bases separated the two germline ends. Study results and caveats: Repertoires in all cases were sampled only once the peak T cell response had passed. At study baseline, merely about 6 AZD1222 recipients were seropositive.

This clonotype originated in an adult who received the AZD1222 COVID-19 vaccine. The V gene is TRBV5-4, the J gene TRBJ1-2; D is possibly TRBD1 (6 bases). This specimen was peripheral blood, taken 28 days after the second AZD1222 dose. The CDR3 loop is CASSLVGQNYGYTF. The CDR3 DNA reads as TGTGCCAGCAGCTTGGTAGGACAGAACTATGGCTACACCTTC.